Shown below are 15 T cell receptor beta chains from a single sample sequenced in a study of T cell responses to AZD1222 COVID-19 vaccine. TCRdb's copy holds only in-frame clones and misses some; the assay was immunoSEQ multiplex PCR. The sample records approximately 100,000 clones, 70% to 90% being singletons. Source: peripheral blood, taken 28 days after the second AZD1222 dose. Source of these receptors: an adult who received the AZD1222 COVID-19 vaccine.

This clone appeared once. The chain joins TRBV7-2 to TRBJ1-5; TRBD1 is a possible D gene (5 bases). Per germline, CDR1 SGHTA and CDR2 FQGNSA. Trimming shortened V by 0 bases and J by 2 bases, and 8 bases separated the two germline ends. This CDR3 is 15 amino acids long. The CDR3 sequence: CASSLAGAGNQPQHF. In DNA, the CDR3 is TGTGCCAGCAGCTTAGCAGGGGCTGGCAATCAGCCCCAGCATTTT.

V gene TRBV5-6 combines with J gene TRBJ1-4; a weak D match, TRBD1 (5 bases). The CDR3 totals 15 residues. Trimming pared 4 bases from V and 8 bases from J, leaving 18 bases between. Germline V gene sequence: CDR1 SGHDT, CDR2 YYEEEE. The CDR3 coding sequence is TGTGCCAGCAGCCCGATGCGGGGGGTTGGGGAAAAACTGTTTTTT. Translating it yields CASSPMRGVGEKLFF.

The gene calls are TRBV2 and TRBJ1-5; 8 bases line up with TRBD1. The CDR3 has 17 residues. With V trimmed by 3 bases and J by 2 bases, 9 bases remained unmatched. The germline CDR1 and CDR2 sequences are SNHLY and FYNNEI. DNA for the CDR3: TGTGCCAGCAGTGACCTTCAGACAGGGGAGGGCAATCAGCCCCAGCATTTT. Translating it yields CASSDLQTGEGNQPQHF.

Turning to this clone: Additional DNA sequences in this sample encode the identical CDR3. The chain is built from TRBV7-8 and TRBJ2-7; 7 positions match TRBD1. CDR3 length: 15 amino acids. Looked up from germline, CDR1 is SGHVS and CDR2 is FQNEAQ. The V and J ends lost 6 bases and 3 bases, in that order; junction bases with no gene match: 11. Written as DNA, the CDR3 is TGTGCCAGCAGTGTTCTCCCGGGACAGCACTACGAGCAGTACTTC. Translated, it gives CASSVLPGQHYEQYF.

The chain links TRBV30 to TRBJ2-7; tentatively, D is TRBD1 (5 bases). Trimming took 4 bases from V and 1 from J, leaving 17 bases between them. Looked up from germline, CDR1 is GTSNPN and CDR2 is SVGIG (reference sequence). There are 15 residues in the CDR3. In DNA form, the CDR3 reads TGTGCCTGGAAAAGTCGAGCAGGGTTGTCCTACGAGCAGTACTTC. Translated, it gives CAWKSRAGLSYEQYF.

V usage is TRBV5-1 and J usage is TRBJ1-6; D is perhaps TRBD1 (6 bases). The CDR3 sequence is 17 residues long. The V end was cut by 0 bases, the J end by 13 bases, with 23 bases between. The V gene's germline CDR1 is SGHRS and CDR2 YFSETQ. The CDR3 nucleotides read TGCGCCAGCAGCTTGGCCCCGTGGCAGGGGAGTAGTTGGCCCCTCCACTTT. Translating gives CASSLAPWQGSSWPLHF.

About this clone itself: Different DNA sequences within this sample yield the same CDR3. This chain joins TRBV30 and TRBJ1-2, with 7 bases matching TRBD1. J was trimmed by 2 bases and V by 0 bases; bases with no gene match: 0. The CDR3 is made up of 13 amino acids. Germline V gene lookup returns CDR1 GTSNPN and CDR2 SVGIG (reference sequence). The CDR3, as DNA: TGTGCCTGGAGTGTGGGACAGAACTATGGCTACACCTTC. It translates to CAWSVGQNYGYTF.

The V gene is TRBV6-2 or TRBV6-3, the J gene TRBJ1-1; D possibly corresponds to TRBD1 (6 bases). This CDR3 is 18 amino acids long. Germline CDR1 reads MNHEY; CDR2 reads SVGEGT. V lost 1 base to trimming and J lost 0 bases, with 18 bases between them. The CDR3 region has the DNA TGTGCCAGCAGTTACTATCCGGGCAGGGGAGGCGTGAACACTGAAGCTTTCTTT. Its translation is CASSYYPGRGGVNTEAFF.

This rearrangement joins TRBV28 to TRBJ2-3, with 8 bases lining up with TRBD2. The ends lost 1 base at V and 7 bases at J; junction bases unmatched: 10. CDR3 length equals 16 residues. Germline V lookup: CDR1 MDHEN, CDR2 SYDVKM. For the CDR3, the DNA is TGTGCCAGCAGTTTATTTAGCCTAGCGGGCACGAATACGCAGTATTTT. Its translation is CASSLFSLAGTNTQYF.

The chain links TRBV29-1 to TRBJ1-5; weak D call: TRBD1 (6 bases). The V end was cut by 5 bases, the J end by 1 base, with 12 bases between. The V gene's germline CDR1 is SQVTM and CDR2 ANQGSEA. The CDR3 contains 14 residues. In DNA form, the CDR3 reads TGCAGCGTTCTGGGGGGCGGAAGCAATCAGCCCCAGCATTTT. It yields the protein CSVLGGGSNQPQHF.

This rearrangement joins TRBV19 to TRBJ2-1; TRBD2 matches 12 bases. The CDR3 contains 15 residues. After removal of 6 bases from V and 8 bases from J, the junction contained 8 bases not matched to a gene. Germline V lookup: CDR1 LNHDA, CDR2 SQIVND (reference sequence). The CDR3: CASRDLAGGSDEQFF. The CDR3 DNA follows: TGTGCCAGTAGGGATCTAGCGGGAGGGAGTGATGAGCAGTTCTTC.

The chain links TRBV21-1 to TRBJ1-6. TRBV21-1 corresponds to a pseudogene. The CDR3 sequence is 18 residues long. The CDR3 reads CASSKELEKVFYNSPLHF. In nucleotides, the CDR3 is TGTGCCAGCAGCAAAGAGTTGGAAAAGGTCTTCTATAATTCACCCCTCCACTTT.

The genes are TRBV4-1 and TRBJ2-5; TRBD1 aligns across 7 bases. J was trimmed by 5 bases and V by 0 bases; bases with no gene match: 3. This CDR3 contains 14 residues. Per germline, CDR1 MGHRA and CDR2 YSYEKL. Written as DNA, the CDR3 is TGCGCCAGCAGCCAAGACAGGGGGAGTGAGACCCAGTACTTC. This translates into CASSQDRGSETQYF.

V usage is TRBV5-1 and J usage is TRBJ2-7; D uncertain. The CDR3 runs 14 residues. Trimming took off 0 bases at V and 3 bases at J, with 10 bases between the two ends. The V gene's germline CDR1 is SGHRS and CDR2 YFSETQ. CDR3 amino acids: CASSLDGKGYEQYF. The DNA for the CDR3 is TGCGCCAGCAGCTTGGACGGAAAGGGCTACGAGCAGTACTTC.

J is TRBJ1-2 and V is TRBV30; D remains unclear. V lost 2 bases and J lost 8, with 15 bases in between. Germline V gene data show CDR1 as GTSNPN and CDR2 as SVGIG (reference sequence). The CDR3 spans 13 residues. The CDR3 sequence: CAWSPPGPGGYTF. CDR3 nucleotide sequence: TGTGCCTGGAGTCCTCCCGGGCCAGGAGGCTACACCTTC.